These 15 T cell receptor beta chains share one sample of origin, sequenced in a study of cytomegalovirus exposure and HLA in healthy donors. Primers included in the PCR were 60 Vbeta and 13 Jbeta primers. Assay used: immunoSEQ multiplex PCR; TCRdb lists only in-frame clones, some missing. The listing contains 80,000 to 100,000 clones. Sequences were obtained from PBMCs. The receptors were sampled from a man in his fifties or sixties in good health and CMV-seronegative.

The gene calls are TRBV6-5 and TRBJ1-6, with D unresolved. Germline V gene sequence: CDR1 MNHEY, CDR2 SVGAGI. There are 12 residues in the CDR3. V gave up 2 bases and J gave up 7 bases, with 3 bases separating them. The CDR3 nucleotides read TGTGCCAGCAGTTACAGCAATTCACCCCTCCACTTT. Protein sequence: CASSYSNSPLHF.

The chain employs TRBV27 and TRBJ2-3; D not resolved. The V gene's germline CDR1 is MNHEY and CDR2 SMNVEV (reference sequence). Trimming shortened V by 4 bases and J by 1 base, and 12 bases separated the two germline ends. The CDR3 consists of 15 residues. The CDR3 protein is CASSSNRLGTDTQYF. Here the CDR3 DNA reads TGTGCCAGCAGTTCAAACCGTCTAGGCACAGATACGCAGTATTTT.

This rearrangement joins TRBV5-1 to TRBJ1-2; TRBD1 matches 7 bases. Trimming cost V 5 bases and J 0 bases; bases outside gene matches: 4. From germline, CDR1 is SGHRS and CDR2 YFSETQ. The CDR3 extends over 14 amino acids. CDR3 amino acids: CASSWDSSNYGYTF. DNA of the CDR3: TGCGCCAGCAGTTGGGACAGTTCTAACTATGGCTACACCTTC. The entire variable domain, with the rest obtained from reference TRBV5-1 and TRBJ1-2, is as follows: KAGVTQTPRYLIKTRGQQVTLSCSPISGHRSVSWYQQTPGQGLQFLFEYFSETQRNKGNFPGRFSGRQFSNSRSEMNVSTLELGDSALYLCASSWDSSNYGYTFGSGTRLTVV.

The chain links TRBV7-3 to TRBJ2-7; D is possibly TRBD2 (5 bases). Germline lookup yields CDR1 SGHTA and CDR2 FQGTGA. The CDR3 consists of 13 residues. Trimming took 3 bases from V and 3 from J, leaving 9 bases between them. The CDR3 nucleotides read TGTGCCAGCAGCTTCTATGGAGGCTACGAGCAGTACTTC. It yields the protein CASSFYGGYEQYF. The complete variable domain, with remaining parts taken from reference TRBV7-3 and TRBJ2-7, reads GAGVSQTPSNKVTEKGKYVELRCDPISGHTALYWYRQSLGQGPEFLIYFQGTGAADDSGLPNDRFFAVRPEGSVSTLKIQRTERGDSAVYLCASSFYGGYEQYFGPGTRLTVT.

The chain combines TRBV9 with TRBJ2-7, with 7 bases aligning to TRBD1. This CDR3 is built from 16 residues. The ends lost 4 bases at V and 0 bases at J; junction bases unmatched: 10. Per the germline V gene, CDR1 is SGDLS and CDR2 is YYNGEE. The CDR3 sequence: CASSLTDRASSYEQYF. The CDR3 DNA reads as TGTGCCAGCAGCCTAACTGACAGGGCGAGCTCCTACGAGCAGTACTTC.

J is TRBJ2-7 and V is TRBV27, with TRBD1 as a possible D gene (6 bases). With 3 bases removed from V and 7 bases from J, the gap between germline ends came to 13 bases. In germline, CDR1 is MNHEY, CDR2 SMNVEV (reference sequence). The CDR3 sequence is 13 residues long. The CDR3 DNA is TGTGCCAGCAGTTTCTCCCGGACAGAAGAGCAGTACTTC. The encoded protein is CASSFSRTEEQYF.

This CDR3 reads CASSLFTSGGRGAQYF. CDR3 coding DNA: TGTGCCAGCAGCTTATTTACTAGCGGGGGTCGTGGGGCCCAGTACTTC. The chain is built from TRBV7-8 and TRBJ2-5, with 11 bases lining up with TRBD2. Germline V gene data show CDR1 as SGHVS and CDR2 as FQNEAQ. Trimming removed 2 bases from V and 9 bases from J; junction bases left unmatched: 11. The CDR3 contains 16 residues.

The rearrangement links TRBV7-8 to TRBJ2-2, with D tentatively TRBD2 (6 bases). The CDR3 is made up of 14 amino acids. The germline V gene encodes CDR1 SGHVS and CDR2 FQNEAQ. The V end lost 3 bases, the J end lost 6 bases, and 11 bases lay between the germline ends. The CDR3 coding sequence is TGTGCCAGCAGCTTGGGAGGAGTCGCCGGGGAGCTGTTTTTT. This sequence encodes CASSLGGVAGELFF.

V gene TRBV28 combines with J gene TRBJ2-3; TRBD2 aligns across 14 bases. Germline values: CDR1 MDHEN, CDR2 SYDVKM. This CDR3 is 16 amino acids long. Germline trimming cut 4 bases from V and 6 bases from J; bases unmatched to any gene: 6. CDR3 residues: CASSSRTSGGWDTQYF. CDR3 nucleotide sequence: TGTGCCAGCAGTTCCCGGACTAGCGGGGGGTGGGATACGCAGTATTTT.

The chain recombines TRBV28 with TRBJ2-3, with 7 bases lining up with TRBD2. Looked up from germline, CDR1 is MDHEN and CDR2 is SYDVKM. J gave up 8 bases and V 2 bases, and 7 bases lay outside the gene matches. The CDR3 runs to 14 residues. Here the CDR3 reads CASSLASGSGTQYF. CDR3 nucleotides: TGTGCCAGCAGTTTAGCTAGCGGAAGCGGTACGCAGTATTTT.

V gene TRBV29-1 combines with J gene TRBJ2-7, with a possible D match to TRBD2 (6 bases). CDR1 and CDR2 (germline): SQVTM, ANQGSEA. CDR3 length equals 13 residues. With 4 bases removed from V and 6 bases from J, the gap between germline ends came to 16 bases. The CDR3 nucleotides read TGCAGCGTTGGAGGTAGTGGGGGGAGCGAGCAGTACTTC. Its protein is CSVGGSGGSEQYF.

This sequence joins TRBV27 and TRBJ2-5; TRBD1 might be the D (7 bases). The CDR3 runs 14 residues. Between the trimmed V and J ends, which lost 6 bases and 5 bases, there was a span of 16 bases. Germline values: CDR1 MNHEY, CDR2 SMNVEV (reference sequence). The CDR3 sequence is CASSLQQGRETQYF. DNA of the CDR3: TGTGCCAGCAGCCTACAACAGGGGAGGGAGACCCAGTACTTC.

The J gene is TRBJ2-1, the V gene TRBV7-9; 7 bases agree with TRBD2. CDR3 size: 15 residues. Germline assignment: CDR1 SEHNR and CDR2 FQNEAQ (reference sequence). Germline trimming cut 1 base from V and 7 bases from J; bases unmatched to any gene: 7. The CDR3 DNA reads as TGTGCCAGCAGCTTAGGACGGGGGGTAGGGAATGAGCAGTTCTTC. Amino acid sequence: CASSLGRGVGNEQFF.

The J gene is TRBJ2-5, the V gene TRBV19; 8 bases align to TRBD2. The CDR3 runs to 16 residues. Germline V CDR1 and CDR2: LNHDA, SQIVND (reference sequence). J was trimmed by 3 bases and V by 3 bases; bases with no gene match: 9. In nucleotides, the CDR3 is TGTGCCAGTAGTATTCGGGGTAGCGGGGCCAAAGAGACCCAGTACTTC. It codes for CASSIRGSGAKETQYF. The whole variable domain, remainder taken from reference TRBV19 and TRBJ2-5, is DGGITQSPKYLFRKEGQNVTLSCEQNLNHDAMYWYRQDPGQGLRLIYYSQIVNDFQKGDIAEGYSVSREKKESFPLTVTSAQKNPTAFYLCASSIRGSGAKETQYFGPGTRLLVL.

The chain has TRBV28 and TRBJ1-1, with D possibly TRBD1 on 5 matching bases. V shed 7 bases and J shed 9 bases, with 18 bases lying between them. CDR1 and CDR2 from the germline V gene are MDHEN and SYDVKM. This CDR3 spans 13 amino acids. The CDR3 is CASTPSGSDKAFF. CDR3 in DNA: TGTGCCAGCACCCCTTCAGGGTCAGATAAAGCTTTCTTT.